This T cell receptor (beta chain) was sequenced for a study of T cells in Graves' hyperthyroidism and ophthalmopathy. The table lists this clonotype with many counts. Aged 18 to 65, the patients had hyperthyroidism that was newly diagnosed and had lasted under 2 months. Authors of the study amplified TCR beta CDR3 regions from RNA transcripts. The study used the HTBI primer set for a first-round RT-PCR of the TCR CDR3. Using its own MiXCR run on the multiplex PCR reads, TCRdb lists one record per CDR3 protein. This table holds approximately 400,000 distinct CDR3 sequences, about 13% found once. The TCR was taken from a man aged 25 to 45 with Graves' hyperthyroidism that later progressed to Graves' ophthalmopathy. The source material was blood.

DNA of the CDR3: TGTGCCAGCAGTTACCCTTCAGGGTCCCGGCACACAGATACGCAGTATTTT. This codes for CASSYPSGSRHTDTQYF. V usage is TRBV6-6 and J usage is TRBJ2-3, with a weak D call TRBD1 (5 bases). The CDR3 contains 17 residues. Germline CDR1 reads MNHNY; CDR2 reads SVGAGI (reference sequence). V was clipped by 2 bases and J by 2 bases, with 17 bases between them.